Each of the 17 T cell receptor beta chains below was sequenced from the same sample in a study of T-cell memory formation after mild COVID-19. TCRdb itself ran the 5' RACE reads through MiXCR, one entry per CDR3 protein. This sample has approximately 340,000 distinct CDR3 sequences, with 13% found just once. Sample: PBMCs or a T cell subset sorted from them (not recorded which). These TCRs come from a man younger than 35 who had mild COVID-19 (a few samples of this study predate the infection). Cell type and time point are not known.

This clonotype was seen a few times. This chain uses TRBV7-9 with TRBJ1-6; 11 bases map to TRBD1. Germline assignment: CDR1 SEHNR and CDR2 FQNEAQ (reference sequence). This CDR3 spans 14 amino acids. With 5 bases clipped from V and 9 bases from J, the junction kept 3 bases outside the gene matches. This CDR3 is CASSPDRGLSPLHF. The CDR3 coding sequence is TGTGCCAGCAGCCCGGACAGGGGGCTTTCACCCCTCCACTTT.

V and J are TRBV13 and TRBJ2-5, with D maybe TRBD2 (6 bases). The germline V gene encodes CDR1 PRHDT and CDR2 FYEKMQ (reference sequence). V shed 4 bases and J shed 2 bases, with 14 bases lying between them. The length of the CDR3 is 15 residues. The CDR3 sequence is CASSSSRGGQETQYF. Here the CDR3 DNA reads TGTGCCAGCAGCTCGTCCCGGGGAGGACAAGAGACCCAGTACTTC.

The chain uses TRBV4-1 and TRBJ2-2, with D perhaps given as TRBD1 or TRBD2 (5 bases each). V was pared by 3 bases and J by 4 bases, with 12 bases between. The germline V gene encodes CDR1 MGHRA and CDR2 YSYEKL. The CDR3 extends over 15 amino acids. The CDR3 loop is CASSHIEGSTGELFF. The CDR3 coding sequence is TGCGCCAGCAGCCATATCGAGGGGAGCACCGGGGAGCTGTTTTTT.

The chain employs TRBV29-1 and TRBJ1-2; D ambiguous. This CDR3 comprises 14 residues. Trimming stripped 2 bases from V and 6 bases from J, with 16 bases between. Germline loops: CDR1 SQVTM, CDR2 ANQGSEA. The CDR3 DNA sequence: TGCAGCGTTGAATCCGTCCACGACGGGGATGGCTACACCTTC. As protein: CSVESVHDGDGYTF.

The chain employs TRBV5-1 and TRBJ2-7; TRBD1 aligns across 9 bases. V shed 4 bases, J shed 6 bases, and the junction held 14 bases outside the gene matches. CDR1 SGHRS and CDR2 YFSETQ come from the germline V gene. The CDR3 length is 16 residues. The CDR3 region has the DNA TGCGCCAGCAGCCGTCCCCCGGGACAGGGAATAGGCGAGCAGTACTTC. Residues: CASSRPPGQGIGEQYF.

This clonotype was detected a few times. This chain connects TRBV28 to TRBJ1-1; D call uncertain. CDR1 and CDR2 (germline): MDHEN, SYDVKM. V lost 1 base and J lost 0, with 3 bases in between. The CDR3 spans 13 residues. In DNA form, the CDR3 reads TGTGCCAGCAGTTTATTTCTGAACACTGAAGCTTTCTTT. This codes for CASSLFLNTEAFF.

The chain is built from TRBV18 and TRBJ2-7; TRBD2 agrees at 8 bases. The V and J ends lost 4 bases and 2 bases, in that order; junction bases with no gene match: 4. This CDR3 spans 14 amino acids. Germline lookup yields CDR1 KGHSH and CDR2 LQKENI. The CDR3 is CASSQSGGAYEQYF. Written as DNA, the CDR3 is TGTGCCAGCTCACAGAGCGGGGGCGCCTACGAGCAGTACTTC.

This clonotype was seen more than once but under ten times. The V call is TRBV29-1, the J call TRBJ2-1, with D possibly being TRBD1 (5 bases). The V gene's germline CDR1 is SQVTM and CDR2 ANQGSEA. Trimming removed 4 bases from V and 6 bases from J, with 16 bases in between. The CDR3 loop spans 14 amino acids. In DNA form, the CDR3 reads TGCAGCGTTGGCAGGGCAATCTTCATCAATGAGCAGTTCTTC. Translation gives CSVGRAIFINEQFF.

This clonotype was counted between two and nine times. The CDR3 nucleotides read TGTGCCAGTTACCGGGACAGGGGGTACTCCCGCGGCTACACCTTC. Its translation is CASYRDRGYSRGYTF. The chain uses TRBV19 and TRBJ1-2, with 11 nucleotides matching TRBD1. V was clipped by 8 bases and J by 8 bases; unmatched bases: 13. Germline V gives CDR1 LNHDA, CDR2 SQIVND (reference sequence). The CDR3 is made up of 15 amino acids.

The chain joins TRBV5-1 to TRBJ1-2, with D possibly matching TRBD1 (5 bases). This CDR3 comprises 12 residues. Trimming shortened V by 4 bases and J by 7 bases, and 11 bases separated the two germline ends. Germline V CDR1 and CDR2: SGHRS, YFSETQ. CDR3 in DNA: TGCGCCAGCAGCATCCCAGGGAGTGGCTACACCTTC. Translated: CASSIPGSGYTF.

In its sample, this clonotype was seen many times. The J gene is TRBJ2-7, the V gene TRBV20-1; D may correspond to TRBD1 or TRBD2 (5 bases each). The CDR3 spans 15 residues. Trimming cost V 6 bases and J 3 bases, with 21 bases left between them. The germline gives CDR1 DFQATT, CDR2 SNEGSKA (reference sequence). CDR3 bases: TGCAGTGCGCAGAGGGGCCCGGCTTACAGCTACGAGCAGTACGTC. Residues: CSAQRGPAYSYEQYV.

This clonotype occurred a few times. V is TRBV4-3 and J is TRBJ2-3; D is unresolved. V was cut by 1 base and J by 4 bases, with 6 bases left in between. Germline V gene lookup returns CDR1 LGHNA and CDR2 YSLEER. This CDR3 is 13 amino acids long. CDR3 DNA: TGCGCCAGCAGCCAAGGTCGCTCAGATACGCAGTATTTT. Amino acids: CASSQGRSDTQYF.

There are a few counts of this clonotype. The chain employs TRBV4-2 and TRBJ1-6, with D uncertain. This CDR3 region has 15 residues. The germline gives CDR1 LGHNA, CDR2 YNFKEQ. V lost 1 base to trimming and J lost 10 bases, with 14 bases between them. CDR3 in amino acids: CASSQVTADESPLHF. The CDR3 DNA reads as TGTGCCAGCAGCCAAGTCACGGCGGACGAATCACCCCTCCACTTT.

This clonotype was observed a few times. The V call is TRBV25-1, the J call TRBJ1-2, with D maybe TRBD1 (6 bases). Germline lookup yields CDR1 MGHDK and CDR2 SYGVNS. V lost 3 bases, J lost 4 bases, and 15 bases lay in between. CDR3 length: 15 residues. Here the CDR3 reads CASSDHRARGYGYTF. DNA for the CDR3: TGTGCCAGCAGTGACCACAGGGCCCGGGGCTATGGCTACACCTTC.

This clonotype was seen ten or more times. The J gene is TRBJ2-3, the V gene TRBV9; 8 nucleotides match TRBD1. The CDR3 loop spans 14 amino acids. V gave up 2 bases and J gave up 4 bases; unmatched junction bases: 3. Per the germline V gene, CDR1 is SGDLS and CDR2 is YYNGEE. Here the CDR3 reads CASSVEQGADTQYF. The DNA of the CDR3 is TGTGCCAGCAGCGTCGAACAGGGGGCAGATACGCAGTATTTT.

V is TRBV7-8 and J is TRBJ1-1, with unresolved D. The CDR3 length is 13 residues. Germline CDR1 and CDR2: SGHVS and FQNEAQ. Trimming removed 0 bases from V and 5 bases from J, with 7 bases in between. The CDR3 DNA reads as TGTGCCAGCAGCTTAGCCAGGTGGACTGAAGCTTTCTTT. Amino acids: CASSLARWTEAFF.

The chain combines TRBV18 with TRBJ1-5; no firm D call. The V end lost 5 bases, the J end lost 3 bases, and 8 bases lay between the germline ends. This CDR3 is built from 13 residues. Germline CDR1 is KGHSH and CDR2 is LQKENI. Here the CDR3 DNA reads TGTGCCAGCTCATGGGAAGTCAATCAGCCCCAGCATTTT. It translates to CASSWEVNQPQHF.